This T cell receptor (beta chain) is from a study of cytomegalovirus exposure and HLA in healthy donors. The PCR made use of 60 Vbeta and 13 Jbeta primers. The method was immunoSEQ multiplex PCR; TCRdb's version includes in-frame clones alone and lacks a portion of them. This sample has roughly 120,000 clones, with around 68% found just once. The CDR3 contains 16 residues. Germline CDR1 reads LNHDA; CDR2 reads SQIVND (reference sequence). V was clipped by 10 bases and J by 1 base, with 20 bases between them. Sequenced sample: PBMCs. The J gene is TRBJ1-5, the V gene TRBV19; possibly TRBD1 for D (5 bases). The TCR sequence derives from a woman aged 50 to 60 in good health and CMV-seropositive. The DNA for the CDR3 is TGTGCCACTACAATATCCGGGGGATGGAGCAATCAGCCCCAGCATTTT. It yields the protein CATTISGGWSNQPQHF.